Given below is one TCR beta chain in context. From RNA transcripts, TCR beta CDR3 regions were amplified. The primer set for the first-round RT-PCR of the TCR CDR3 was HTBI. TCRdb re-analysed the multiplex PCR reads in MiXCR, keeping a single row per CDR3 protein. The sample contains fewer than 400,000 distinct CDR3 sequences, about 15% of which appear only once. This entry is derived from a study of T cells in Graves' hyperthyroidism and ophthalmopathy. The CDR3 contains 13 residues. V was trimmed by 5 bases and J by 6 bases, leaving 11 bases between them. CDR1 SGHRS and CDR2 YFSETQ come from the germline V gene.

The TCR sequence derives from a woman aged 18-29 years with Graves' hyperthyroidism that later progressed to Graves' ophthalmopathy. The source material was blood. The V gene is TRBV5-1, the J gene TRBJ2-2; tentatively, D is TRBD1 or TRBD2 (5 bases each). The CDR3 reads CASSKGPSGELFF. CDR3 bases: TGCGCCAGCAGTAAGGGACCTTCCGGGGAGCTGTTTTTT.